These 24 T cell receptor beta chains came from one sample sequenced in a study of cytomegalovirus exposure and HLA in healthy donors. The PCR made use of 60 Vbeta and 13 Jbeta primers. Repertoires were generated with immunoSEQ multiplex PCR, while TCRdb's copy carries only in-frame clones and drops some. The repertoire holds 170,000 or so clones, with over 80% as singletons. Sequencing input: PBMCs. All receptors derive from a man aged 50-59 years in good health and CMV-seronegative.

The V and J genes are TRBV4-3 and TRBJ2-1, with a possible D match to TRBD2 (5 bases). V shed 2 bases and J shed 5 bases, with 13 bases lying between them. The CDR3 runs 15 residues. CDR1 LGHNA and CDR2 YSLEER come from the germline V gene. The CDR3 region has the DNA TGCGCCAGCAGCCAATCGAGGACTGGAGACAATGAGCAGTTCTTC. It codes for CASSQSRTGDNEQFF.

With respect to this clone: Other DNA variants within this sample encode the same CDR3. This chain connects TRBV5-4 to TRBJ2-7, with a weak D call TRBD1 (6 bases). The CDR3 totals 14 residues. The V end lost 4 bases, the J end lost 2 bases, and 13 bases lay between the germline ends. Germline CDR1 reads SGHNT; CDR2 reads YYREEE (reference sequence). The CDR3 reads CASSLDRGTYEQYF. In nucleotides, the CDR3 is TGTGCCAGCAGCCTGGACAGAGGGACCTACGAGCAGTACTTC.

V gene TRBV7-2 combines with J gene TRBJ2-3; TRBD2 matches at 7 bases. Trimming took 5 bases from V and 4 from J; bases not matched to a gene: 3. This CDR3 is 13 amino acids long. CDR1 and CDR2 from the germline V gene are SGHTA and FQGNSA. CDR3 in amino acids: CASSPGGSDTQYF. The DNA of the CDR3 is TGTGCCAGCAGCCCCGGGGGGTCAGATACGCAGTATTTT.

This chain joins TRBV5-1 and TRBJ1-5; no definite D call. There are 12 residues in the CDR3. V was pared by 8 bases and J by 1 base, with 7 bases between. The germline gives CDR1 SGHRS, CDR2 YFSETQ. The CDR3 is CARPVSNQPQHF. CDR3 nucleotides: TGCGCCAGACCAGTCAGCAATCAGCCCCAGCATTTT.

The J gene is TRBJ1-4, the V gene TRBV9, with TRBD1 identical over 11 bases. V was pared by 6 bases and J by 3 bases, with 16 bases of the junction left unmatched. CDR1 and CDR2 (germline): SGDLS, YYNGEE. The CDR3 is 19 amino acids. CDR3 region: CASTGGTGTGGTANEKLFF. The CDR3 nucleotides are TGTGCCAGCACAGGGGGTACGGGGACAGGGGGTACGGCTAATGAAAAACTGTTTTTT. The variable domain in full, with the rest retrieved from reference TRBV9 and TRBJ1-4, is DSGVTQTPKHLITATGQRVTLRCSPRSGDLSVYWYQQSLDQGLQFLIQYYNGEERAKGNILERFSAQQFPDLHSELNLSSLELGDSALYFCASTGGTGTGGTANEKLFFGSGTQLSVL.

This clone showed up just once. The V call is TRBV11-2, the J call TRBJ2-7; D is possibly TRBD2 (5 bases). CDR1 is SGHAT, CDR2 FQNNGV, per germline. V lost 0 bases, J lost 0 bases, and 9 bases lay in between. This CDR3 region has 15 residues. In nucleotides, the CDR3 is TGTGCCAGCAGCTTAGATCACGGGAACTCCTACGAGCAGTACTTC. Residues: CASSLDHGNSYEQYF.

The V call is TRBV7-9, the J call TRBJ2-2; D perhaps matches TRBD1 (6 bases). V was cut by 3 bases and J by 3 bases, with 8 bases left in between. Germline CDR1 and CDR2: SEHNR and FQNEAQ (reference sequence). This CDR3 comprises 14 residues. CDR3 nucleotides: TGTGCCAGCAGCTTGTCAGGGGACACCGGGGAGCTGTTTTTT. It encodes CASSLSGDTGELFF.

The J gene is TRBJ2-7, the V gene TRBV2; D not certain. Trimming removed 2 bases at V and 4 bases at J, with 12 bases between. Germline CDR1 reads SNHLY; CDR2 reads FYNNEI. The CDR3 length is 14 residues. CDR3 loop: CASSEFTRYYEQYF. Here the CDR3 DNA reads TGTGCCAGCAGTGAATTCACCCGCTATTACGAGCAGTACTTC.

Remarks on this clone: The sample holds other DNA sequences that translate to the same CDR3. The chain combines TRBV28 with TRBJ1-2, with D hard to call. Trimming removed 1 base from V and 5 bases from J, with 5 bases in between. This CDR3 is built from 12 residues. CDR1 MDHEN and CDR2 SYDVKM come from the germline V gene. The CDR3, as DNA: TGTGCCAGCAGTTTATCGGGGTATGGCTACACCTTC. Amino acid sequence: CASSLSGYGYTF.

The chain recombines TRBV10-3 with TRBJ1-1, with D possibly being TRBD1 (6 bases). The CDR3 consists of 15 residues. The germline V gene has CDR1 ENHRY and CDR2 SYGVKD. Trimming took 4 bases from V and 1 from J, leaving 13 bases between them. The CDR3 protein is CAISASDSWNTEAFF. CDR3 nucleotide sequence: TGTGCCATCAGTGCCTCGGACAGCTGGAACACTGAAGCTTTCTTT.

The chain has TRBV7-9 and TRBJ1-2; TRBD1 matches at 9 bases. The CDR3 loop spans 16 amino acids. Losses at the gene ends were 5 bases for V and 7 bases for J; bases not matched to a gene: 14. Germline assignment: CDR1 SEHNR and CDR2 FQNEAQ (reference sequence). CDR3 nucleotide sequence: TGTGCCAGCAGCCCGCAACCGGGACAGGGTGAGGGTGGCTACACCTTC. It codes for CASSPQPGQGEGGYTF.

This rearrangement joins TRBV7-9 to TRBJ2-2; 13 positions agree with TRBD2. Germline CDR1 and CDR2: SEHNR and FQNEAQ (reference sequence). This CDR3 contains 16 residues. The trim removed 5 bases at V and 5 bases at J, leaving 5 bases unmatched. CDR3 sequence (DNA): TGTGCCAGCAGCATGGGACTAGCGGGGAGAACCGGGGAGCTGTTTTTT. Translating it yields CASSMGLAGRTGELFF.

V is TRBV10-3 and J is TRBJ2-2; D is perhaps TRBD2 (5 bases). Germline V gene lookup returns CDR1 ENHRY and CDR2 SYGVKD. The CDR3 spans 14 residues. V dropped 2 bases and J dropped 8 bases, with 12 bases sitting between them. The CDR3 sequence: CAISEAGRRGELFF. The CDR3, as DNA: TGTGCCATCAGTGAGGCCGGTAGGAGGGGGGAGCTGTTTTTT.

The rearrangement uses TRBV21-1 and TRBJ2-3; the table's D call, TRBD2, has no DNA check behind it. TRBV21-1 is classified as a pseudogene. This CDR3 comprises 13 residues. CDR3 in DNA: TGTGCCAGCAGCAAGAGAGACACAGATACGCAGTATTTT. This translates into CASSKRDTDTQYF.

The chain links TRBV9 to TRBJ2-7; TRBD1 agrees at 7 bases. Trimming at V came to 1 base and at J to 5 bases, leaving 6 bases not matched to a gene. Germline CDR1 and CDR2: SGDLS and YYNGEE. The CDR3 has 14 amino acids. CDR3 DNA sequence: TGTGCCAGCAGCGTAAAGGGGGCAATTGACGAGCAGTACTTC. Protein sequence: CASSVKGAIDEQYF.

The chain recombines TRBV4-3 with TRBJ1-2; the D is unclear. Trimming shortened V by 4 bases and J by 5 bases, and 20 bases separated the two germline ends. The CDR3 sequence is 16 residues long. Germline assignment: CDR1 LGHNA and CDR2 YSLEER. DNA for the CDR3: TGCGCCAGCAGCCGAGAGGGAGCCCAGCCCACTTATGGCTACACCTTC. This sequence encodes CASSREGAQPTYGYTF.

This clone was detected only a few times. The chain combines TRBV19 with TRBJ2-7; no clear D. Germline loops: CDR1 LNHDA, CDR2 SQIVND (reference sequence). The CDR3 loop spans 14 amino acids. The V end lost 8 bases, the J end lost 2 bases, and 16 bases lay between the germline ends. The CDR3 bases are TGTGCCAGTTCGGTCGCCGGCGACACCTACGAGCAGTACTTC. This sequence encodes CASSVAGDTYEQYF.

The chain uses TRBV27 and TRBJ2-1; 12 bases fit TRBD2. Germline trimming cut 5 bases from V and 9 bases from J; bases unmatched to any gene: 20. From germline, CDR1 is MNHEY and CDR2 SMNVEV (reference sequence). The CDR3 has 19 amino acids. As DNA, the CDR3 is TGTGCCAGCAGTCTCCGGACAGGGATGAGACTAGCGGGAGCCGGTGAGCAGTTCTTC. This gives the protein CASSLRTGMRLAGAGEQFF.

CDR3 amino acids: CASSIGTSGTHNEQFF. In nucleotides, the CDR3 is TGTGCCAGTAGTATCGGGACTAGCGGGACCCACAATGAGCAGTTCTTC. The chain has TRBV19 and TRBJ2-1; TRBD2 matches 13 bases. The CDR3 contains 16 residues. Germline trimming cut 3 bases from V and 5 bases from J; bases unmatched to any gene: 4. The germline V gene encodes CDR1 LNHDA and CDR2 SQIVND (reference sequence).

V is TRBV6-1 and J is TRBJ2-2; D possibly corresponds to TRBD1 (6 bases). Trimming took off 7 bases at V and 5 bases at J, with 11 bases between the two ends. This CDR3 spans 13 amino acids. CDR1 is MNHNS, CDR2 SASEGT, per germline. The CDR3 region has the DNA TGTGCCAGCACTAGAGGGACAACCGGGGAGCTGTTTTTT. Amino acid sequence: CASTRGTTGELFF.

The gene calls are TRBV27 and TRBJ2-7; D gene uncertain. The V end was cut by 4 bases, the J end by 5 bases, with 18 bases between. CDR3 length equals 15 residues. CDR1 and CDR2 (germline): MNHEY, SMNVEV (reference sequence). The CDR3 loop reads CASSSPDRVFDEQYF. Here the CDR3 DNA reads TGTGCCAGCAGTTCCCCAGACCGGGTGTTCGACGAGCAGTACTTC.

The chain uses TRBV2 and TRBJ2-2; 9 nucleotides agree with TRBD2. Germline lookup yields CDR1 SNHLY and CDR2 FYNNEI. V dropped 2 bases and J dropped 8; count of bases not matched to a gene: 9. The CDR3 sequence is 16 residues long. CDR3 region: CASSEYGTSNRGELFF. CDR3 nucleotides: TGTGCCAGCAGTGAATACGGGACTAGCAATAGGGGGGAGCTGTTTTTT.

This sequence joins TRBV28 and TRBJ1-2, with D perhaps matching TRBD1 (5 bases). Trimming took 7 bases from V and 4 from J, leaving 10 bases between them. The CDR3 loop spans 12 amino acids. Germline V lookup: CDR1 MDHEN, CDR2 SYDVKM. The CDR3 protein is CASTNRLYGYTF. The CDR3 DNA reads TGTGCCAGCACTAACAGGCTCTATGGCTACACCTTC.

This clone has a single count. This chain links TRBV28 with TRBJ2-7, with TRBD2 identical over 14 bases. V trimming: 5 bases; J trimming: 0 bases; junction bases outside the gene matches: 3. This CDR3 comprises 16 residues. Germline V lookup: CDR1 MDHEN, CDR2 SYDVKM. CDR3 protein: CASSTGTSGSSYEQYF. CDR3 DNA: TGTGCCAGCAGTACCGGGACTAGCGGGAGCTCCTACGAGCAGTACTTC.